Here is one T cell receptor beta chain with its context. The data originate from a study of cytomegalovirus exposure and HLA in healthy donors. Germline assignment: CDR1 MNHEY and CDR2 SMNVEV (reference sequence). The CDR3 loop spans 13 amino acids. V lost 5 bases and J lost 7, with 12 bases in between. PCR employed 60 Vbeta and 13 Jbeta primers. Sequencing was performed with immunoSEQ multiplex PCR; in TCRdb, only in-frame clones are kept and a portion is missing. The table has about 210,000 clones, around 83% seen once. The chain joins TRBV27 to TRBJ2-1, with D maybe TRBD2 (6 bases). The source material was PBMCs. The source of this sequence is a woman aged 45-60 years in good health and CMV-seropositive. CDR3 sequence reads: CASSPPLANEQFF. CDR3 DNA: TGTGCCAGCAGTCCCCCTCTAGCGAATGAGCAGTTCTTC.